The entry that follows covers one TCR beta chain sequence. These data come from a study of blood T cell repertoires in COVID-19. Study in general: Acute-phase and convalescent COVID-19 samples originated in the United States, Italy and Spain.

Here immunoSEQ multiplex PCR was the method, and the copy in TCRdb shows in-frame clones only, minus some. The table includes 70,000 to 95,000 clones, over 75% detected once. The V gene end was trimmed by 5 bases and the J gene end by 4 bases; junction bases not matched to a gene: 12. The germline gives CDR1 MDHEN, CDR2 SYDVKM. The CDR3 contains 16 residues. The chain recombines TRBV28 with TRBJ2-3; 7 bases fit TRBD2. The sample consisted of peripheral blood. This sequence originates from a man between 65 and 85 years old with acute or convalescent COVID-19. CDR3 nucleotide sequence: TGTGCCAGCAGTAGGAACGGCGGGAGAAGGGCAGATACGCAGTATTTT. Translating it yields CASSRNGGRRADTQYF.